The 21 T cell receptor beta chains in this list originate from one sample, sequenced in a study of blood T cell repertoires in COVID-19. Repertoires were generated with immunoSEQ multiplex PCR, while TCRdb's copy carries only in-frame clones and drops some. The table lists 97,000 or so clones, around nine tenths of them singletons. The sequencing sample was made of peripheral blood. The receptors here all came from a man aged 45-60 years with active COVID-19.

Here the CDR3 reads CAWSSPDEKLFF. The DNA for the CDR3 is TGTGCCTGGAGTTCTCCAGATGAAAAACTGTTTTTT. V is TRBV30 and J is TRBJ1-4; no clear D. Germline loops: CDR1 GTSNPN, CDR2 SVGIG (reference sequence). This CDR3 contains 12 residues. V was pared by 2 bases and J by 6 bases, with 7 bases between.

In regard to this clone: The same CDR3 arises from other DNA sequences in this sample as well. The chain uses TRBV7-2 and TRBJ2-7; unclear D gene. The germline V gene has CDR1 SGHTA and CDR2 FQGNSA. Trimming pared 6 bases from V and 1 base from J, leaving 4 bases between. The CDR3 consists of 11 residues. CDR3: CASSRSYEQYF. In nucleotides, the CDR3 is TGTGCCAGCAGTCGGTCCTACGAGCAGTACTTC. Full variable domain (missing parts from reference TRBV7-2 and TRBJ2-7): GAGVSQSPSNKVTEKGKDVELRCDPISGHTALYWYRQSLGQGLEFLIYFQGNSAPDKSGLPSDRFSAERTGGSVSTLTIQRTQQEDSAVYLCASSRSYEQYFGPGTRLTVT.

This clone was found once. The chain uses TRBV5-4 and TRBJ2-5; 9 positions agree with TRBD1. Germline CDR1 is SGHNT and CDR2 is YYREEE (reference sequence). This CDR3 is 16 amino acids long. Losses at the gene ends were 4 bases for V and 4 bases for J; bases not matched to a gene: 11. CDR3 sequence (DNA): TGTGCCAGCAGCGGACGGACAGGGGTGTTTTCAGAGACCCAGTACTTC. It yields the protein CASSGRTGVFSETQYF.

The chain uses TRBV30 and TRBJ1-2; 9 bases agree with TRBD1. Germline assignment: CDR1 GTSNPN and CDR2 SVGIG (reference sequence). V trimming: 2 bases; J trimming: 8 bases; junction bases outside the gene matches: 6. The CDR3 is made up of 13 amino acids. The CDR3 DNA sequence: TGTGCCTGGAGTACTGGGACAGGGTACGGCTACACCTTC. Protein sequence: CAWSTGTGYGYTF.

The V call is TRBV6-5, the J call TRBJ1-1, with TRBD1 matching 8 bases. CDR1 and CDR2 from the germline V gene are MNHEY and SVGAGI. This CDR3 spans 14 amino acids. The V gene end was trimmed by 4 bases and the J gene end by 4 bases; junction bases not matched to a gene: 5. The CDR3 spells CASSFNRGGTEAFF. CDR3 nucleotide sequence: TGTGCCAGCAGTTTCAACAGGGGGGGCACTGAAGCTTTCTTT.

V and J are TRBV5-4 and TRBJ2-6; D unresolved. Germline CDR1 reads SGHNT; CDR2 reads YYREEE (reference sequence). Deletions cut 3 bases from V and 0 bases from J, with 4 bases between. The CDR3 is 14 amino acids. The CDR3 loop reads CASSSGSGANVLTF. The DNA of the CDR3 is TGTGCCAGCAGCTCCGGCTCTGGGGCCAACGTCCTGACTTTC.

V is TRBV2 and J is TRBJ2-7; 8 nucleotides agree with TRBD1. The CDR3 totals 14 residues. V shed 6 bases and J 6 bases; nucleotides not matched to a gene: 10. The germline V gene encodes CDR1 SNHLY and CDR2 FYNNEI. The DNA of the CDR3 is TGTGCCAGCAGGCCGAACCGACAGGGGAGCGAGCAGTACTTC. Residues: CASRPNRQGSEQYF.

The chain has TRBV7-8 and TRBJ2-1, with 8 bases that match TRBD2. The V gene's germline CDR1 is SGHVS and CDR2 FQNEAQ. J gave up 8 bases and V 4 bases, and 10 bases lay outside the gene matches. The CDR3 runs 15 residues. CDR3 sequence: CASSSPLGSGDEQFF. The DNA for the CDR3 is TGTGCCAGCAGCTCCCCCCTGGGTAGCGGGGATGAGCAGTTCTTC.

This chain links TRBV18 with TRBJ1-2, with TRBD1 matching 12 bases. The germline V gene has CDR1 KGHSH and CDR2 LQKENI. With 4 bases clipped from V and 4 bases from J, the junction kept 13 bases outside the gene matches. This CDR3 contains 18 residues. The chain's CDR3 is CASSRKPGQGAEGYGYTF. The CDR3, as DNA: TGTGCCAGCTCACGCAAACCGGGACAGGGGGCGGAAGGCTATGGCTACACCTTC. Full variable domain (rest looked up from reference TRBV18 and TRBJ1-2): NAGVMQNPRHLVRRRGQEARLRCSPMKGHSHVYWYRQLPEEGLKFMVYLQKENIIDESGMPKERFSAEFPKEGPSILRIQQVVRGDSAAYFCASSRKPGQGAEGYGYTFGSGTRLTVV.

The chain links TRBV4-1 to TRBJ2-5, with 11 positions matching TRBD2. This CDR3 has 17 residues. Germline V gene sequence: CDR1 MGHRA, CDR2 YSYEKL. J lost 2 bases, V lost 0 bases, and 5 bases had no gene match. CDR3: CASSQDRLAGGQETQYF. The CDR3 nucleotides read TGCGCCAGCAGCCAAGATCGGCTAGCGGGGGGTCAAGAGACCCAGTACTTC.

V and J are TRBV7-9 and TRBJ1-6; D remains ambiguous. This CDR3 region has 14 residues. Deletions cut 5 bases from V and 8 bases from J, with 13 bases between. The germline V gene encodes CDR1 SEHNR and CDR2 FQNEAQ (reference sequence). The CDR3 nucleotides are TGTGCCAGCAGCGGTACCCTGCGGCATTCACCCCTCCACTTT. Translating it yields CASSGTLRHSPLHF.

This clone appeared a few times. V is TRBV7-2 and J is TRBJ1-4; D is possibly TRBD1 (5 bases). V was shortened by 5 bases and J by 6 bases, with 10 bases between the two germline ends. This CDR3 comprises 13 residues. Germline assignment: CDR1 SGHTA and CDR2 FQGNSA. The CDR3, as DNA: TGTGCCAGCAGCCTCAGGGCTGATGAAAAACTGTTTTTT. Translation: CASSLRADEKLFF.

V and J are TRBV5-1 and TRBJ2-2; D is ambiguous. The CDR3 has 16 amino acids. Germline V gene sequence: CDR1 SGHRS, CDR2 YFSETQ. Trimming pared 0 bases from V and 3 bases from J, leaving 12 bases between. Here the CDR3 reads CASSLALVLDTGELFF. CDR3 sequence (DNA): TGCGCCAGCAGCTTGGCCTTAGTACTTGACACCGGGGAGCTGTTTTTT.

The rearrangement links TRBV4-2 to TRBJ2-3; TRBD2 matches 11 bases. The germline gives CDR1 LGHNA, CDR2 YNFKEQ. The CDR3 has 15 residues. The V and J ends lost 2 bases and 4 bases, in that order; junction bases with no gene match: 2. CDR3 sequence (DNA): TGTGCCAGCAGCCAAATTAGCGGGGGGGCAGATACGCAGTATTTT. It specifies CASSQISGGADTQYF.

The chain recombines TRBV27 with TRBJ1-2; no firm D call. The CDR3 is 12 residues long. Germline V gene sequence: CDR1 MNHEY, CDR2 SMNVEV (reference sequence). V lost 10 bases and J lost 6, with 15 bases in between. The CDR3, as DNA: TGTGCCACCAGCGGGAGGATGGATGGCTACACCTTC. It is translated as CATSGRMDGYTF.

This clone appeared once. The rearrangement joins TRBV9 to TRBJ1-1, with 7 bases matching TRBD1. Trimming removed 6 bases from V and 5 bases from J; junction bases left unmatched: 10. The CDR3 spans 14 residues. Germline values: CDR1 SGDLS, CDR2 YYNGEE. The DNA for the CDR3 is TGTGCCAGCACCACAGGGCCAGGGGGGACTGAAGCTTTCTTT. Its protein product is CASTTGPGGTEAFF.

This chain joins TRBV6-2 or TRBV6-3 and TRBJ1-5, with unresolved D. CDR1 and CDR2 from the germline V gene are MNHEY and SVGEGT. CDR3 length: 13 amino acids. V lost 2 bases, J lost 6 bases, and 8 bases lay in between. The CDR3 here is CASSYTERQPQHF. For the CDR3, the DNA is TGTGCCAGCAGTTACACGGAGCGTCAGCCCCAGCATTTT.

The V and J genes are TRBV28 and TRBJ2-2; 8 nucleotides align to TRBD1. The CDR3 is 14 amino acids. The germline V gene has CDR1 MDHEN and CDR2 SYDVKM. With 5 bases clipped from V and 5 bases from J, the junction kept 4 bases outside the gene matches. The CDR3 here is CASSAGTGTGELFF. Here the CDR3 DNA reads TGTGCCAGCAGTGCCGGGACAGGTACCGGGGAGCTGTTTTTT. The complete variable domain, with remaining parts taken from reference TRBV28 and TRBJ2-2, reads DVKVTQSSRYLVKRTGEKVFLECVQDMDHENMFWYRQDPGLGLRLIYFSYDVKMKEKGDIPEGYSVSREKKERFSLILESASTNQTSMYLCASSAGTGTGELFFGEGSRLTVL.

V gene TRBV5-1 combines with J gene TRBJ2-3, with 13 positions matching TRBD2. The CDR3 loop spans 16 amino acids. J was trimmed by 4 bases and V by 5 bases; bases with no gene match: 7. Per the germline V gene, CDR1 is SGHRS and CDR2 is YFSETQ. CDR3: CASRPRTSGGSDTQYF. In DNA, the CDR3 is TGCGCCAGCAGACCGAGGACTAGCGGGGGATCAGATACGCAGTATTTT.

This chain joins TRBV5-1 and TRBJ2-5; D perhaps matches TRBD1 (5 bases). This CDR3 comprises 14 residues. Germline CDR1 reads SGHRS; CDR2 reads YFSETQ. V lost 0 bases and J lost 1, with 7 bases in between. The CDR3 DNA sequence: TGCGCCAGCAGCTTGGAGGGGCCCCAAGAGACCCAGTACTTC. This translates into CASSLEGPQETQYF.

The gene calls are TRBV3-1 (or the pseudogene TRBV3-2) and TRBJ2-7; 8 bases agree with TRBD1. The CDR3 covers 18 residues. The junction had 12 bases not matched to a gene; V was cut back by 0 bases and J by 2 bases. CDR1 LGHDT and CDR2 YNNKEL come from the germline V gene (reference sequence). Here the CDR3 reads CASSQETRGRGVTYEQYF. CDR3 coding DNA: TGTGCCAGCAGCCAAGAAACCAGGGGGCGCGGAGTCACCTACGAGCAGTACTTC.